This is a list of T cell receptor beta chains from one sample in a study of cytomegalovirus exposure and HLA in healthy donors. Profiling relied on immunoSEQ multiplex PCR, and the TCRdb table lists in-frame clones only, not all of them. The data hold about 140,000 clones, with approximately 80% observed a single time. Sample: PBMCs. The receptors come from a woman in her forties in good health and CMV-seronegative. The CDR3 runs from the conserved cysteine through the conserved F or W. The D gene is left open where the match is weak. Some rows have no size entry. The others give once, few or many, or a class for an expanded clone.

V gene: TRBV6-4
clone size: -
D gene: TRBD2
J gene: TRBJ2-3
CDR3 protein: CASSDSSGGPDTQYF
CDR3 DNA: TGTGCCAGCAGTGACTCTAGCGGGGGGCCAGATACGCAGTATTTT

V gene: TRBV7-2
clone size: -
D gene: -
J gene: TRBJ2-7
CDR3 protein: CASSHTSARSSYEQYF
CDR3 DNA: TGTGCCAGCAGCCACACGTCGGCGAGGAGCTCCTACGAGCAGTACTTC

V gene: TRBV9
clone size: -
D gene: -
J gene: TRBJ1-2
CDR3 protein: CASSVETGYGYTF
CDR3 DNA: TGTGCCAGCAGCGTAGAGACAGGCTATGGCTACACCTTC

V gene: TRBV28
clone size: -
D gene: -
J gene: TRBJ2-2
CDR3 protein: CASNRETGELFF
CDR3 DNA: TGTGCCAGCAACAGGGAAACCGGGGAGCTGTTTTTT

V gene: TRBV5-6
clone size: -
D gene: -
J gene: TRBJ2-7
CDR3 protein: CASSLIMRGSYEQYF
CDR3 DNA: TGTGCCAGCAGCTTGATTATGCGGGGTTCCTACGAGCAGTACTTC

V gene: TRBV7-2
clone size: -
D gene: TRBD2
J gene: TRBJ2-3
CDR3 protein: CASSLGLAGPVHF
CDR3 DNA: TGTGCCAGCAGCTTAGGACTAGCGGGGCCCGTTCATTTT

V gene: TRBV2
clone size: few
D gene: TRBD1
J gene: TRBJ1-1
CDR3 protein: CASRDRGILAFF
CDR3 DNA: TGTGCCAGCAGGGACAGGGGGATCCTTGCTTTCTTT

V gene: TRBV2
clone size: -
D gene: TRBD1
J gene: TRBJ2-7
CDR3 protein: CASSRQGLYEQYF
CDR3 DNA: TGTGCCAGCTCCCGACAGGGTCTCTACGAGCAGTACTTC

V gene: TRBV5-6
clone size: -
D gene: -
J gene: TRBJ2-3
CDR3 protein: CASSPRVDTQYF
CDR3 DNA: TGTGCCAGCAGCCCCCGCGTAGATACGCAGTATTTT

V gene: TRBV7-8
clone size: -
D gene: TRBD1
J gene: TRBJ1-6
CDR3 protein: CASSPIQGVDSPLHF
CDR3 DNA: TGTGCCAGCAGCCCAATACAGGGGGTCGATTCACCCCTCCACTTT

V gene: TRBV7-9
clone size: -
D gene: TRBD1
J gene: TRBJ1-5
CDR3 protein: CASSSWDRAQHF
CDR3 DNA: TGTGCCAGCAGCTCGTGGGACAGGGCCCAGCATTTT

V gene: TRBV27
clone size: once
D gene: -
J gene: TRBJ2-7
CDR3 protein: CASSLLGQGYEQYF
CDR3 DNA: TGTGCCAGCAGTTTACTGGGACAAGGCTACGAGCAGTACTTC

V gene: TRBV7-8
clone size: -
D gene: TRBD1
J gene: TRBJ1-5
CDR3 protein: CASSLDRGSQPQHF
CDR3 DNA: TGTGCCAGCAGCTTAGACAGGGGGAGTCAGCCCCAGCATTTT

V gene: TRBV4-3
clone size: once
D gene: -
J gene: TRBJ1-2
CDR3 protein: CASSQWAGIAGDGYTF
CDR3 DNA: TGCGCCAGCAGCCAATGGGCAGGGATTGCTGGAGATGGCTACACCTTC

V gene: TRBV10-1
clone size: -
D gene: -
J gene: TRBJ2-5
CDR3 protein: CASPGHWGETQYF
CDR3 DNA: TGCGCCAGTCCGGGACACTGGGGAGAGACCCAGTACTTC

V gene: TRBV15
clone size: -
D gene: TRBD1
J gene: TRBJ2-7
CDR3 protein: CATSGLQGVGVYEQYF
CDR3 DNA: TGTGCCACCAGCGGACTACAGGGGGTAGGAGTGTACGAGCAGTACTTC

V gene: TRBV6-4
clone size: few
D gene: -
J gene: TRBJ2-5
CDR3 protein: CASREGGETQYF
CDR3 DNA: TGTGCCAGCAGAGAGGGGGGGGAGACCCAGTACTTC

V gene: TRBV5-4
clone size: -
D gene: TRBD1
J gene: TRBJ2-7
CDR3 protein: CASSVWGQGYEQYF
CDR3 DNA: TGTGCCAGCAGCGTCTGGGGACAGGGCTACGAGCAGTACTTC

V gene: TRBV5-4
clone size: -
D gene: -
J gene: TRBJ2-5
CDR3 protein: CASSLNGVQETQYF
CDR3 DNA: TGTGCCAGCAGCTTAAACGGGGTCCAAGAGACCCAGTACTTC

V gene: TRBV11-3
clone size: -
D gene: TRBD1
J gene: TRBJ2-7
CDR3 protein: CASSQTGQSYEQYF
CDR3 DNA: TGTGCCAGCAGCCAGACAGGGCAGAGTTACGAGCAGTACTTC

V gene: TRBV20-1
clone size: -
D gene: -
J gene: TRBJ1-2
CDR3 protein: CSARSGVGYTF
CDR3 DNA: TGCAGTGCTAGATCCGGGGTCGGCTACACCTTC

V gene: TRBV10-1
clone size: once
D gene: TRBD1
J gene: TRBJ1-1
CDR3 protein: CASNGQGMTEAFF
CDR3 DNA: TGCGCCAGCAATGGACAGGGAATGACTGAAGCTTTCTTT

V gene: TRBV15
clone size: -
D gene: -
J gene: TRBJ1-6
CDR3 protein: CATSRRDLDSPLHF
CDR3 DNA: TGTGCCACCTCGAGGAGGGATCTCGATTCACCCCTCCACTTT

V gene: TRBV5-4
clone size: few
D gene: TRBD1
J gene: TRBJ1-1
CDR3 protein: CASSSGTVPNTEAFF
CDR3 DNA: TGTGCCAGCAGCTCTGGGACAGTACCGAACACTGAAGCTTTCTTT

V gene: TRBV28
clone size: -
D gene: TRBD1
J gene: TRBJ1-5
CDR3 protein: CASRNSRDRGNQPQHF
CDR3 DNA: TGTGCCAGCAGAAATTCACGGGACAGAGGAAATCAGCCCCAGCATTTT

V gene: TRBV10-3
clone size: once
D gene: -
J gene: TRBJ1-3
CDR3 protein: CAITSGFLAGNTIYF
CDR3 DNA: TGTGCCATCACCTCAGGCTTCCTTGCTGGAAACACCATATATTTT

V gene: TRBV5-1
clone size: -
D gene: -
J gene: TRBJ2-1
CDR3 protein: CASSGGGRYNEQFF
CDR3 DNA: TGCGCCAGCAGCGGCGGGGGCCGATACAATGAGCAGTTCTTC

V gene: TRBV6-6
clone size: -
D gene: TRBD1
J gene: TRBJ1-1
CDR3 protein: CASSRGENTEAFF
CDR3 DNA: TGTGCCAGCAGCAGGGGGGAGAACACTGAAGCTTTCTTT

V gene: TRBV18
clone size: -
D gene: TRBD1
J gene: TRBJ2-7
CDR3 protein: CASSVIQGGENEQYF
CDR3 DNA: TGTGCCAGCTCAGTAATACAGGGGGGAGAAAACGAGCAGTACTTC

V gene: TRBV19
clone size: once
D gene: -
J gene: TRBJ2-2
CDR3 protein: CASSINKNTGELFF
CDR3 DNA: TGTGCCAGTAGTATTAACAAGAACACCGGGGAGCTGTTTTTT

V gene: TRBV5-1
clone size: once
D gene: TRBD2
J gene: TRBJ2-5
CDR3 protein: CASSPPGLAGLKETQYF
CDR3 DNA: TGCGCCAGCAGCCCGCCGGGACTAGCGGGGTTAAAAGAGACCCAGTACTTC

V gene: TRBV27
clone size: -
D gene: TRBD2
J gene: TRBJ2-3
CDR3 protein: CASSTPGRSITDTQYF
CDR3 DNA: TGTGCCAGCAGTACCCCCGGGAGGTCTATCACAGATACGCAGTATTTT

V gene: TRBV19
clone size: few
D gene: TRBD1
J gene: TRBJ1-1
CDR3 protein: CASSILDRDTEAFF
CDR3 DNA: TGTGCCAGTAGTATTCTGGACAGGGACACTGAAGCTTTCTTT

V gene: TRBV11-2
clone size: -
D gene: -
J gene: TRBJ1-5
CDR3 protein: CASSLWRNQPQHF
CDR3 DNA: TGTGCCAGCAGCTTATGGAGGAATCAGCCCCAGCATTTT

V gene: TRBV19
clone size: -
D gene: TRBD2
J gene: TRBJ2-1
CDR3 protein: CASSIYSSGGPYNEQFF
CDR3 DNA: TGTGCCAGTAGTATATATTCTAGCGGGGGGCCATACAATGAGCAGTTCTTC

V gene: TRBV28
clone size: -
D gene: TRBD1
J gene: TRBJ2-3
CDR3 protein: CASSLAGTGSDTQYF
CDR3 DNA: TGTGCCAGCAGTTTAGCCGGGACAGGGAGCGATACGCAGTATTTT

V gene: TRBV6-1
clone size: -
D gene: TRBD1
J gene: TRBJ1-5
CDR3 protein: CASRTGDYSNQPQHF
CDR3 DNA: TGTGCCAGCCGGACAGGGGACTATAGTAATCAGCCCCAGCATTTT

V gene: TRBV6-5
clone size: -
D gene: TRBD1
J gene: TRBJ1-4
CDR3 protein: CASSYDGTGGEKLFF
CDR3 DNA: TGTGCCAGCAGTTACGACGGGACAGGGGGTGAAAAACTGTTTTTT

V gene: TRBV7-8
clone size: few
D gene: -
J gene: TRBJ2-7
CDR3 protein: CASSGSGNSLFDEQYF
CDR3 DNA: TGTGCCAGCAGCGGTTCGGGAAACTCTCTTTTTGACGAGCAGTACTTC

V gene: TRBV4-1
clone size: few
D gene: -
J gene: TRBJ1-1
CDR3 protein: CASSQGLKIGTFRVENTEAFF
CDR3 DNA: TGCGCCAGCAGCCAAGGTCTCAAAATCGGAACTTTCAGGGTTGAGAACACTGAAGCTTTCTTT

V gene: TRBV20-1
clone size: -
D gene: -
J gene: TRBJ2-5
CDR3 protein: CSANYKKTQYF
CDR3 DNA: TGCAGTGCAAACTATAAGAAGACCCAGTACTTC

V gene: TRBV6-5
clone size: -
D gene: -
J gene: TRBJ1-1
CDR3 protein: CASSYKRNNEAFF
CDR3 DNA: TGTGCCAGCAGTTACAAGAGGAATAATGAAGCTTTCTTT

V gene: TRBV7-2
clone size: -
D gene: TRBD1
J gene: TRBJ1-1
CDR3 protein: CASSEPGQSILEAFF
CDR3 DNA: TGTGCCAGCAGCGAACCGGGACAGTCGATTCTTGAAGCTTTCTTT

V gene: TRBV29-1
clone size: -
D gene: -
J gene: TRBJ1-2
CDR3 protein: CSVELDSIYGYTF
CDR3 DNA: TGCAGCGTTGAATTGGACAGCATCTATGGCTACACCTTC

V gene: TRBV5-6
clone size: -
D gene: -
J gene: TRBJ1-2
CDR3 protein: CASSLGLTNNYGYTF
CDR3 DNA: TGTGCCAGCAGCCTGGGACTGACTAATAACTATGGCTACACCTTC

V gene: TRBV14
clone size: -
D gene: -
J gene: TRBJ1-2
CDR3 protein: CASSQLSRGKRGYTF
CDR3 DNA: TGTGCCAGCAGCCAACTCAGTCGGGGTAAAAGAGGCTACACCTTC

V gene: TRBV7-9
clone size: -
D gene: -
J gene: TRBJ1-1
CDR3 protein: CASSLLPIGMGTTEAFF
CDR3 DNA: TGTGCCAGCAGCTTATTGCCAATAGGAATGGGCACCACTGAAGCTTTCTTT

V gene: TRBV5-4
clone size: -
D gene: TRBD1
J gene: TRBJ2-3
CDR3 protein: CASSKGQGPDTQYF
CDR3 DNA: TGTGCCAGCAGCAAGGGACAGGGGCCAGATACGCAGTATTTT

V gene: TRBV5-1
clone size: -
D gene: -
J gene: TRBJ2-2
CDR3 protein: CASSLGRWRSSPTGELFF
CDR3 DNA: TGCGCCAGCAGCTTGGGCCGCTGGAGAAGCAGTCCCACCGGGGAGCTGTTTTTT

V gene: TRBV4-3
clone size: few
D gene: -
J gene: TRBJ1-2
CDR3 protein: CASSQGGFYGYTF
CDR3 DNA: TGCGCCAGCAGCCAAGGAGGGTTTTATGGCTACACCTTC

V gene: TRBV6-5
clone size: few
D gene: -
J gene: TRBJ2-2
CDR3 protein: CASSYEGGVTGELFF
CDR3 DNA: TGTGCCAGCAGTTACGAGGGGGGGGTTACCGGGGAGCTGTTTTTT

V gene: TRBV27
clone size: -
D gene: TRBD1
J gene: TRBJ1-2
CDR3 protein: CASSSGGVFTTRNYGYTF
CDR3 DNA: TGTGCCAGCAGTTCAGGGGGAGTGTTCACTACCAGAAACTATGGCTACACCTTC

V gene: TRBV5-8
clone size: -
D gene: -
J gene: TRBJ1-2
CDR3 protein: CASSLVWGEYGYTF
CDR3 DNA: TGTGCCAGCAGCTTGGTGTGGGGAGAGTATGGCTACACCTTC

V gene: TRBV6-1
clone size: once
D gene: TRBD2
J gene: TRBJ2-1
CDR3 protein: CASSEMRAGGLGGQFF
CDR3 DNA: TGTGCCAGCAGTGAAATGAGGGCGGGGGGGCTAGGGGGGCAGTTCTTC

V gene: TRBV19
clone size: -
D gene: -
J gene: TRBJ1-2
CDR3 protein: CASSIVSGEYGYTF
CDR3 DNA: TGTGCCAGTAGTATCGTCTCAGGGGAATATGGCTACACCTTC

V gene: TRBV4-2
clone size: -
D gene: -
J gene: TRBJ2-3
CDR3 protein: CASSQGGPDTQYF
CDR3 DNA: TGTGCCAGCAGCCAAGGAGGGCCAGATACGCAGTATTTT

V gene: TRBV4-1
clone size: once
D gene: TRBD2
J gene: TRBJ2-5
CDR3 protein: CASSRSTAGGQETQYF
CDR3 DNA: TGCGCCAGCAGCCGGAGCACAGCGGGGGGTCAAGAGACCCAGTACTTC

V gene: TRBV18
clone size: -
D gene: TRBD1
J gene: TRBJ2-5
CDR3 protein: CASSLRKGGSRGGIRETQYF
CDR3 DNA: TGTGCCAGCTCACTACGAAAAGGGGGCAGCCGAGGGGGAATCCGAGAGACCCAGTACTTC

V gene: TRBV7-9
clone size: few
D gene: TRBD1
J gene: TRBJ1-4
CDR3 protein: CASSTRTGVSEKLFF
CDR3 DNA: TGTGCCAGCAGCACGCGGACAGGGGTTTCGGAAAAACTGTTTTTT